The source of this TCR beta chain is a study of breast tumors, draining lymph nodes, adjacent tissues. Regarding the study as a whole: Tumor repertoires ranked between lymph nodes and nontumor tissue in diversity, with V and J gene preferences. Tumor T cell lymph node origin was a supported hypothesis, not proven. Data fit most tumor T cells coming from lymph node, expanding in tumor.

This clonotype appeared many times. Its antigen remains unidentified. The lymph nodes were axillary draining lymph nodes from breast cancer patients. In TCRdb, the multiplex PCR reads were re-called with MiXCR into one record per CDR3 protein. The sample records fewer than 200,000 distinct CDR3 sequences, about 33% being singletons. V shed 5 bases and J shed 9 bases, with 12 bases lying between them. The CDR3 loop spans 12 amino acids. Sequences were obtained from axillary lymph node tissue. The chain has TRBV12-3 or TRBV12-4 and TRBJ2-3, with D perhaps TRBD2 (7 bases). This receptor was identified in a female donor with breast cancer. Some clones in this sample may be carry-over from other donors' samples. CDR3 sequence: CASSIGGQTQYF. As DNA, the CDR3 is TGTGCCAGCAGTATCGGGGGGCAGACGCAGTATTTT.